This record covers a single T cell receptor (beta chain). Antigen specificity is unknown. From the roughly 110-subject validation cohort, which was separate from the approximately 700-subject first cohort, the donors were drawn. The data were taken from a study of cytomegalovirus exposure and HLA in healthy donors. Turning to the study itself: The 90 to 150 validation repertoires matched the approximately 700 first-cohort repertoires in platform, a later analysis reported. Broader study findings: Listed as cytomegalovirus-associated were 170 or so TCR beta chains. The classifier reportedly diagnosed cytomegalovirus status with high specificity and sensitivity.

Germline loops: CDR1 GTSNPN, CDR2 SVGIG (reference sequence). The CDR3 is 13 residues long. J was trimmed by 5 bases and V by 4 bases; bases with no gene match: 6. This table comes from immunoSEQ multiplex PCR, and its TCRdb copy is limited to in-frame clones, with some not included. The repertoire consists of over 90,000 clones, with roughly 94% occurring once and the leading ten covering approximately 0.91%. This TCR came from a young woman in good health and CMV-seronegative. The V and J genes are TRBV30 and TRBJ2-7, with 9 nucleotides matching TRBD1. Sequenced sample: PBMCs. The CDR3 DNA reads as TGTGCCTGGAAAGGGACAGGGATCCACGAGCAGTACTTC. It yields the protein CAWKGTGIHEQYF. The full variable domain, completed using reference TRBV30 and TRBJ2-7, is SQTIHQWPATLVQPVGSPLSLECTVEGTSNPNLYWYRQAAGRGLQLLFYSVGIGQISSEVPQNLSASRPQDRQFILSSKKLLLSDSGFYLCAWKGTGIHEQYFGPGTRLTVT.